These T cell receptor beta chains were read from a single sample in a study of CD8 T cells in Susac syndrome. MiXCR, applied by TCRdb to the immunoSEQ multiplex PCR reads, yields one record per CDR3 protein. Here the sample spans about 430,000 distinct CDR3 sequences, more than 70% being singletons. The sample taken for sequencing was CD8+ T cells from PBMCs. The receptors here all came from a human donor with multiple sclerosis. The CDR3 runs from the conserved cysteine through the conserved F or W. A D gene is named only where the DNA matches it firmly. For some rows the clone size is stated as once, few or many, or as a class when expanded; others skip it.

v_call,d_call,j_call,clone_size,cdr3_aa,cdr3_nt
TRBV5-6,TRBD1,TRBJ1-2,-,CASSPGQGVLYGYTF,TGTGCCAGCAGCCCCGGACAGGGGGTTCTGTATGGCTACACCTTC
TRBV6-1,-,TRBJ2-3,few,CASSGGDTQYF,TGTGCCAGCAGTGGTGGGGATACGCAGTATTTT
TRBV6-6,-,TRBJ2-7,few,CASSYSDSYEQYF,TGTGCCAGCAGTTACTCAGACTCCTACGAGCAGTACTTC
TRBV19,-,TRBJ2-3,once,CASSPLISVVADTQYF,TGTGCCAGTAGTCCTCTAATTAGTGTTGTCGCAGATACGCAGTATTTT
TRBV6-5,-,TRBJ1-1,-,CASRLSGPLNTEAFF,TGTGCCAGCAGATTATCAGGGCCCTTGAACACTGAAGCTTTCTTT
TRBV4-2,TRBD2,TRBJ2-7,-,CASSQDYSGEKYF,TGTGCCAGCAGCCAAGATTATAGCGGGGAGAAGTACTTC
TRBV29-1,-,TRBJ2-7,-,CSVSPTTSYEQYF,TGCAGCGTTTCCCCGACCACCTCCTACGAGCAGTACTTC
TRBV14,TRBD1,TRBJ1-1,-,CASSPFLGGMNTEAFF,TGTGCCAGCAGCCCCTTTTTAGGGGGCATGAACACTGAAGCTTTCTTT
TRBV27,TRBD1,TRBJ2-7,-,CASSTTGTGTPEQYF,TGTGCCAGCAGTACAACCGGGACAGGGACTCCCGAGCAGTACTTC
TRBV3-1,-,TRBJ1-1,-,CASSQDWAMNTEAFF,TGTGCCAGCAGCCAAGATTGGGCGATGAACACTGAAGCTTTCTTT
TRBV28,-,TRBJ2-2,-,CASSFIRDSNTGELFF,TGTGCCAGCAGTTTTATACGGGATTCGAACACCGGGGAGCTGTTTTTT
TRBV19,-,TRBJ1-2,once,CASSIFSSNYGYTF,TGTGCCAGTAGTATCTTTTCGAGCAACTATGGCTACACCTTC
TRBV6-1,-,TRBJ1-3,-,CASSATHYGGSGNTIYF,TGTGCCAGCAGTGCGACCCACTACGGAGGATCTGGAAACACCATATATTTT
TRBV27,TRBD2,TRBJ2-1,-,CASSGGLAVYNEQFF,TGTGCCAGCAGTGGGGGACTAGCGGTCTACAATGAGCAGTTCTTC
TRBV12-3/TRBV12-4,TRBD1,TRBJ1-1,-,CASRGEDRGLSEAFF,TGTGCCAGCAGGGGAGAGGACAGGGGACTTTCTGAAGCTTTCTTT
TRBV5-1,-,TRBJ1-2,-,CASSLEGLGNYGYTF,TGCGCCAGCAGCTTGGAGGGGCTCGGGAACTATGGCTACACCTTC
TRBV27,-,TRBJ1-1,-,CASSLLGVGNTEAFF,TGTGCCAGCAGTTTATTAGGGGTTGGGAACACTGAAGCTTTCTTT
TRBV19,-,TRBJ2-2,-,CASSIYSYNTGELFF,TGTGCCAGTAGTATATACAGCTACAACACCGGGGAGCTGTTTTTT
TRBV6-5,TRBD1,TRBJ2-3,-,CASSYVTGGTDTQYF,TGTGCCAGCAGTTACGTGACAGGGGGAACAGATACGCAGTATTTT
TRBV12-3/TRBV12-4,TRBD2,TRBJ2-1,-,CASSSPTSGRHEQFF,TGTGCCAGCAGTTCGCCGACTAGCGGGAGGCATGAGCAGTTCTTC
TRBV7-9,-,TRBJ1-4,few,CASSQDLGEKLFF,TGTGCCAGCAGCCAGGACCTAGGTGAAAAACTGTTTTTT
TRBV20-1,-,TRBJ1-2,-,CSARGQFGYTF,TGCAGTGCTAGGGGGCAGTTCGGCTACACCTTC
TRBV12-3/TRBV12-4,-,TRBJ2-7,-,CASSLERASYEQYF,TGTGCCAGCAGTTTAGAACGGGCCTCCTACGAGCAGTACTTC
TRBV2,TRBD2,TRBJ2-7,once,CASRLAGAQEQYF,TGTGCCAGCCGACTAGCGGGAGCTCAAGAGCAGTACTTC
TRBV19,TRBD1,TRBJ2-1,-,CASSEDRGSYNEQFF,TGTGCCAGTAGCGAGGACAGGGGTTCCTACAATGAGCAGTTCTTC
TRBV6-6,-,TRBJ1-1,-,CASSYSEGAGAFF,TGTGCCAGCAGTTACTCGGAGGGCGCGGGGGCTTTCTTT
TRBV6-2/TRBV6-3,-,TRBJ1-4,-,CASSSRGSEKLFF,TGTGCCAGCAGTTCCCGCGGTTCGGAAAAACTGTTTTTT
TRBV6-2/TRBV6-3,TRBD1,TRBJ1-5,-,CASSAQTGYDQPQHF,TGTGCCAGCAGTGCCCAGACAGGGTATGATCAGCCCCAGCATTTT
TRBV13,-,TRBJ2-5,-,CASSTGVQRETQYF,TGTGCCAGCAGCACCGGGGTCCAAAGAGAGACCCAGTACTTC
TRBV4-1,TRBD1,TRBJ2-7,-,CASNPFGTGSPYEQYF,TGCGCCAGCAACCCCTTCGGGACAGGGTCCCCCTACGAGCAGTACTTC
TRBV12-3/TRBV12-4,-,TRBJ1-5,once,CASTTPAQPQHF,TGTGCCAGCACCACCCCCGCCCAGCCCCAGCATTTT
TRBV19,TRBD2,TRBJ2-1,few,CASRPSGSYNEQFF,TGTGCCAGTAGGCCTAGCGGGAGCTACAATGAGCAGTTCTTC
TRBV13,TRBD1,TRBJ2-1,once,CASSSIRQGILNEQFF,TGTGCCAGCAGCTCCATAAGACAGGGTATCCTCAATGAGCAGTTCTTC
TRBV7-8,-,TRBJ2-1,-,CASSSSGTQNEQFF,TGTGCCAGCAGCTCATCCGGGACCCAAAATGAGCAGTTCTTC
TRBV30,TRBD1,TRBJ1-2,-,CAWSVGQGGYGYTF,TGTGCCTGGAGTGTTGGACAGGGGGGATATGGCTACACCTTC
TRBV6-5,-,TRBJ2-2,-,CASTALRFTGELFF,TGTGCCAGCACCGCCCTCAGGTTCACCGGGGAGCTGTTTTTT
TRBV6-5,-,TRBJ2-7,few,CASTGMDEQYF,TGTGCCAGCACAGGGATGGACGAGCAGTACTTC
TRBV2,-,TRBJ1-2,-,CASSPYPNSPSGGYTF,TGTGCCAGCAGTCCATACCCCAACAGCCCTTCTGGAGGCTACACCTTC
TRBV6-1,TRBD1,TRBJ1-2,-,CASSEGPATGFSGYTF,TGTGCCAGCAGTGAAGGCCCAGCGACAGGGTTCTCTGGCTACACCTTC
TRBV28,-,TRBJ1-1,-,CASTVFGREMGTEAFF,TGTGCCAGCACCGTCTTCGGGAGGGAAATGGGGACTGAAGCTTTCTTT
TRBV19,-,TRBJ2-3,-,CASSEEGRSADTQYF,TGTGCCAGTAGCGAGGAGGGCCGGAGCGCAGATACGCAGTATTTT
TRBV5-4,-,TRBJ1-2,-,CASSLRGGGGGYTF,TGTGCCAGCAGCTTGAGGGGGGGCGGTGGTGGCTACACCTTC